Presented here are 22 T cell receptor beta chains from one specimen sequenced in a study of Graves' ophthalmopathy and Graves' hyperthyroidism. RNA transcripts were the template, and TCR beta CDR3 regions were amplified from them. First-round RT-PCR relied on HTBI primers, and a second-round multiplex PCR came next. TCRdb reprocessed the multiplex PCR reads with MiXCR, giving one entry per CDR3 protein. This table has approximately 500,000 distinct CDR3 sequences, about 15% appearing once. The sequenced material came from blood. The source of these receptors is a woman in her twenties or thirties with Graves' ophthalmopathy.

This clonotype showed up many times. J is TRBJ1-2 and V is TRBV19; D is unresolved. Trimming shortened V by 3 bases and J by 9 bases, and 23 bases separated the two germline ends. CDR3 length: 16 amino acids. Germline V gives CDR1 LNHDA, CDR2 SQIVND (reference sequence). The CDR3 spells CASSIGGADGLRSYTF. DNA for the CDR3: TGTGCCAGTAGTATTGGAGGAGCGGACGGGCTGCGAAGCTACACCTTC.

At least ten counts were recorded for this clonotype. V is TRBV7-2 and J is TRBJ2-7; D is undetermined. The CDR3 covers 14 residues. V lost 5 bases to trimming and J lost 3 bases, with 14 bases between them. Germline CDR1 is SGHTA and CDR2 is FQGNSA. CDR3 nucleotide sequence: TGTGCCAGCAGCGACGGAAGAGTAGACTACGAGCAGTACTTC. This gives the protein CASSDGRVDYEQYF.

This chain joins TRBV3-1 and TRBJ2-2; 11 bases are a match to TRBD2. Losses at the gene ends were 4 bases for V and 7 bases for J; bases not matched to a gene: 5. This CDR3 has 15 amino acids. Germline-derived CDR1 and CDR2 are LGHDT and YNNKEL (reference sequence). The CDR3 loop is CASSRLAGGGGELFF. The CDR3 coding sequence is TGTGCCAGCAGCCGGCTAGCGGGAGGCGGCGGGGAGCTGTTTTTT.

This clonotype has a count of ten or more. The junction departs from the called germline gene at one end, perhaps through a read error. V is TRBV7-2 and J is TRBJ2-5; TRBD2 matches 9 bases. Per the germline V gene, CDR1 is SGHTA and CDR2 is FQGNSA. The CDR3 has 16 amino acids. The chain's CDR3 is CASSRRAGGALETKYF. Here the CDR3 DNA reads TGTGCCAGCAGCCGACGGGCGGGAGGGGCCCTAGAGACCAAGTACTTC.

This clonotype has a count of ten or more. This chain uses TRBV4-2 with TRBJ2-2; 9 bases map to TRBD2. The V gene end was trimmed by 1 base and the J gene end by 10 bases; junction bases not matched to a gene: 10. The germline CDR1 and CDR2 sequences are LGHNA and YNFKEQ. This CDR3 region has 16 residues. DNA for the CDR3: TGTGCCAGCAGCCAAGCGGTGGCTAGCGGGAAGGAGGAGCTGTTTTTT. This translates into CASSQAVASGKEELFF.

This clonotype was seen repeatedly, ten times or more. The gene calls are TRBV12-3 or TRBV12-4 and TRBJ2-5; 8 nucleotides align to TRBD2. This CDR3 comprises 15 residues. After removal of 5 bases from V and 5 bases from J, the junction contained 10 bases not matched to a gene. The chain's CDR3 is CASSPGGALRETQYF. In DNA form, the CDR3 reads TGTGCCAGCAGTCCCGGGGGGGCCTTACGGGAGACCCAGTACTTC.

This clonotype was seen many times. This rearrangement joins TRBV28 to TRBJ2-6; D gene uncertain. V gave up 10 bases and J gave up 0 bases, with 10 bases separating them. This CDR3 region has 14 residues. Per germline, CDR1 MDHEN and CDR2 SYDVKM. CDR3 residues: CAIRHLSGANVLTF. The CDR3 coding sequence is TGTGCCATCCGTCACCTCTCTGGGGCCAACGTCCTGACTTTC.

This clonotype was recorded many times. The rearrangement links TRBV18 to TRBJ1-1; no definite D call. CDR1 is KGHSH, CDR2 LQKENI, per germline. The ends were cut back, 4 bases at V and 7 bases at J, with 13 bases in the middle. This CDR3 has 13 residues. CDR3 loop: CASSRREGFEAFF. DNA of the CDR3: TGTGCCAGCTCACGCCGGGAAGGTTTTGAAGCTTTCTTT.

As to this clonotype: Sequence at one end of the junction differs from germline and may be a read error. The chain couples TRBV5-1 to TRBJ2-5; 7 bases match TRBD1. Germline V gene lookup returns CDR1 SGHRS and CDR2 YFSETQ. The CDR3 totals 16 residues. The CDR3 DNA reads as TGCGCCAGCAGCTTGTTTGGTACAGGGGTAGGGGAGACCAAGTACTTC. Its protein is CASSLFGTGVGETKYF.

There are many counts of this clonotype. V and J are TRBV5-1 and TRBJ2-6; D remains ambiguous. This CDR3 has 20 amino acids. Germline CDR1 is SGHRS and CDR2 is YFSETQ. V was shortened by 5 bases and J by 2 bases, with 26 bases between the two germline ends. The CDR3 DNA reads as TGCGCCAGCAGGCAAAATCCCCGGGCCTTATCCGGCACTGGGGCCAACGTCCTGACTTTC. This sequence encodes CASRQNPRALSGTGANVLTF.

This clonotype was seen at least ten times. The V and J genes are TRBV27 and TRBJ1-2; D uncertain. The CDR3 loop spans 13 amino acids. The V and J ends lost 6 bases and 4 bases respectively, with 12 bases between them. Germline lookup yields CDR1 MNHEY and CDR2 SMNVEV (reference sequence). CDR3 sequence (DNA): TGTGCCAGCAGCCCTCTTACCGGCTATGGCTACACCTTC. It codes for CASSPLTGYGYTF.

This clonotype was observed at least ten times. The rearrangement links TRBV6-5 to TRBJ2-7, with TRBD2 as a possible D gene (7 bases). CDR1 and CDR2 from the germline V gene are MNHEY and SVGAGI. This CDR3 region has 15 residues. Trimming pared 3 bases from V and 6 bases from J, leaving 18 bases between. The CDR3 protein is CASSYDPRGALEQYF. The DNA for the CDR3 is TGTGCCAGCAGTTATGACCCCCGGGGGGCGCTCGAGCAGTACTTC.

Concerning this clonotype: This may come from a read error, since a much larger clone is one base off. The chain couples TRBV6-1 to TRBJ2-3; 11 bases fit TRBD2. The CDR3 contains 16 residues. Unmatched junction bases numbered 8, after V lost 5 bases and J lost 4 bases. CDR1 is MNHNS, CDR2 SASEGT, per germline. CDR3 DNA sequence: TGTGCCAGCAGTCGGGCTAGCGGGAGGATTGCAGATACGCAGTATTTT. Translation: CASSRASGRIADTQYF.

This clonotype was seen at least ten times. V and J are TRBV30 and TRBJ2-7, with TRBD1 matching over 7 bases. The germline V gene encodes CDR1 GTSNPN and CDR2 SVGIG (reference sequence). This CDR3 spans 13 amino acids. The V gene end was trimmed by 2 bases and the J gene end by 2 bases; junction bases not matched to a gene: 3. The CDR3 sequence is CAWSTGTAYEQYF. DNA of the CDR3: TGTGCCTGGAGTACCGGGACAGCCTACGAGCAGTACTTC.

The V gene is TRBV14, the J gene TRBJ2-7, with no clear D. CDR1 and CDR2 (germline): SGHDN, FVKESK. This CDR3 has 15 residues. Trimming stripped 6 bases from V and 2 bases from J, with 17 bases between. The CDR3 sequence: CASSRRLSVPYEQYF. The CDR3 nucleotides are TGTGCCAGCAGTCGTCGACTCTCGGTTCCCTACGAGCAGTACTTC.

In this sample, this clonotype turned up many times. The genes are TRBV19 and TRBJ2-7; possibly TRBD1 for D (5 bases). The V gene lost 3 bases and the J gene lost 6 bases, with 15 bases spanning the gap. The germline V gene has CDR1 LNHDA and CDR2 SQIVND (reference sequence). This CDR3 has 14 residues. DNA for the CDR3: TGTGCCAGTAGTATTACTGGCAGGGAAGGCGAGCAGTACTTC. It codes for CASSITGREGEQYF.

This clonotype showed up many times. The chain joins TRBV6-5 to TRBJ2-7; possible D gene TRBD1, 6 bases. The CDR3 extends over 15 amino acids. Germline V gene sequence: CDR1 MNHEY, CDR2 SVGAGI. V lost 2 bases to trimming and J lost 2 bases, with 13 bases between them. Here the CDR3 reads CASSYGTPITYEQYF. Here the CDR3 DNA reads TGTGCCAGCAGTTACGGGACACCTATTACCTACGAGCAGTACTTC.

This clonotype was found many times. The chain couples TRBV10-1 to TRBJ2-2; 9 bases are a match to TRBD1. In germline, CDR1 is WNHNN, CDR2 SYGVQD (reference sequence). CDR3 length equals 17 residues. V was clipped by 1 base and J by 5 bases; unmatched bases: 8. The CDR3 DNA reads as TGCGCCAGCAGTGAGTTAATAACAGGGGGCGCGACCGGGGAGCTGTTTTTT. The encoded protein is CASSELITGGATGELFF.

This clonotype was counted at least ten times. The germline gene is not matched at one end of the junction; a read error may be the cause. V is TRBV20-1 and J is TRBJ1-1; weak D call: TRBD1 (5 bases). The CDR3 has 11 amino acids. In germline, CDR1 is DFQATT, CDR2 SNEGSKA (reference sequence). The CDR3 sequence: CSATTTAEAFF. In DNA, the CDR3 is TGCAGCGCTACGACGACAGCTGAAGCTTTCTTT.

This clonotype was seen repeatedly, ten times or more. The rearrangement joins TRBV7-9 to TRBJ1-2; 7 bases align to TRBD1. This CDR3 region has 14 residues. Germline CDR1 and CDR2: SEHNR and FQNEAQ (reference sequence). J gave up 3 bases and V 0 bases, and 1 base lay outside the gene matches. The CDR3 nucleotides are TGTGCCAGCAGCTTAGCCGGACAGGACTATGGCTACACCTTC. Amino acid sequence: CASSLAGQDYGYTF.

This clonotype was observed many times. This chain connects TRBV2 to TRBJ1-2, with a tentative D call TRBD1 (5 bases). Germline loops: CDR1 SNHLY, CDR2 FYNNEI. The CDR3 is made up of 14 amino acids. V gave up 2 bases and J gave up 2 bases, with 9 bases separating them. DNA for the CDR3: TGTGCCAGCAGTGAAATGGGACGGAACTATGGCTACACCTTC. It codes for CASSEMGRNYGYTF.

The table lists this clonotype with many counts. The chain links TRBV13 to TRBJ2-7; maybe TRBD1 (5 bases). The CDR3 totals 14 residues. Trimming left V 0 bases short and J 3 bases short, with 9 bases between. Per the germline V gene, CDR1 is PRHDT and CDR2 is FYEKMQ (reference sequence). As DNA, the CDR3 is TGTGCCAGCAGCTTAGGGGACAAGGACTACGAGCAGTACTTC. It codes for CASSLGDKDYEQYF.